The rows below give T cell receptor beta chains drawn from one sample of a study of T cells in Graves' hyperthyroidism and ophthalmopathy. One entry per CDR3 protein results from TCRdb running MiXCR on the multiplex PCR reads. Of 550,000 to 700,000 distinct CDR3 sequences detected, 14% to 15% appear once; the ten largest clones hold 4.3%. The sequenced material came from blood. These receptors all come from a woman in her thirties or forties with Graves' ophthalmopathy. Both conserved end residues are part of each CDR3. The order of the fields is V gene, clone size, D gene, J gene, CDR3 protein, CDR3 DNA. D genes are given only for firm matches. Clone size is stated in some rows and not others, as once, few, many or a class when expanded.

>TRBV6-5|many|.|TRBJ1-2
CASSYTPQGRSGYTF
TGTGCCAGCAGTTATACCCCCCAGGGGCGCAGCGGCTACACCTTC
>TRBV28|.|.|TRBJ2-5
CASSLSASGETQYF
TGTGCCAGCAGTTTATCTGCCAGTGGAGAGACCCAGTACTTC
>TRBV7-9|.|TRBD2|TRBJ2-7
CASSLELARYEQYF
TGTGCCAGCAGCTTAGAACTAGCGAGGTACGAGCAGTACTTC
>TRBV6-2/TRBV6-3|many|TRBD1|TRBJ2-7
CASSYGDRVGEQYF
TGTGCCAGCAGTTACGGAGACAGGGTAGGCGAGCAGTACTTC
>TRBV12-3/TRBV12-4|many|.|TRBJ2-7
CASSPNRWLVPYEQYF
TGTGCCAGCAGTCCCAACAGGTGGCTAGTCCCCTACGAGCAGTACTTC
>TRBV2|many|TRBD2|TRBJ2-5
CASGQTSGRIQETQYF
TGTGCCAGCGGACAGACTAGCGGGCGTATCCAAGAGACCCAGTACTTC
>TRBV7-8|few|TRBD1|TRBJ1-2
CASSLGRRDSFNYGYTF
TGTGCCAGCAGCTTAGGCAGGAGGGACAGTTTTAACTATGGCTACACCTTC
>TRBV4-1|.|.|TRBJ2-7
CASSVKVSSYEQYF
TGCGCCAGCAGCGTTAAGGTCAGCTCCTACGAGCAGTACTTC
>TRBV4-1|many|.|TRBJ1-2
CASSQDRGGYGYTF
TGCGCCAGCAGCCAAGACAGGGGTGGCTATGGCTACACCTTC
>TRBV6-2/TRBV6-3|.|.|TRBJ1-1
CASSYSSGGQGMNTEAFF
TGTGCCAGCAGTTACTCTTCTGGGGGGCAGGGGATGAACACTGAAGCTTTCTTT
>TRBV6-5|many|TRBD1|TRBJ2-7
CASSSTGISYEQYF
TGTGCCAGCAGTTCGACAGGGATCTCCTACGAGCAGTACTTC
>TRBV27|many|TRBD2|TRBJ2-7
CASSYNGLAGGKEQYF
TGTGCCAGCAGCTATAACGGACTAGCGGGAGGTAAAGAGCAGTACTTC
>TRBV7-6|few|.|TRBJ2-5
CASSLEDGGGETQYF
TGTGCCAGCAGCTTAGAGGATGGGGGAGGAGAGACCCAGTACTTC
>TRBV24-1|many|TRBD1|TRBJ2-7
CATSDSTGGRGTRAYEQYF
TGTGCCACCAGTGACTCAACAGGGGGCAGGGGAACCCGGGCCTACGAGCAGTACTTC
>TRBV6-4|few|TRBD1|TRBJ1-5
CASTPRGGSSIHQPQHF
TGTGCCAGCACTCCAAGAGGGGGCAGTTCTATTCATCAGCCCCAGCATTTT
>TRBV30|.|.|TRBJ2-2
CAWSAQGAGELFF
TGTGCCTGGAGTGCTCAAGGGGCCGGGGAGCTGTTTTTT
>TRBV6-1|.|.|TRBJ1-1
CASTTNRYTEAFF
TGTGCCAGCACCACGAACAGGTACACTGAAGCTTTCTTT
>TRBV7-2|many|.|TRBJ2-5
CASSLEQEQETQYF
TGTGCCAGCAGCTTAGAACAGGAGCAAGAGACCCAGTACTTC
>TRBV4-2|.|TRBD2|TRBJ2-7
CASSQPLAGVSYEQYF
TGTGCCAGCAGCCAACCCCTTGCGGGAGTGTCCTACGAGCAGTACTTC
>TRBV12-3/TRBV12-4|many|.|TRBJ2-6
CASSLAGHYYSGANVLTF
TGTGCCAGCAGTTTAGCGGGACACTACTACTCTGGGGCCAACGTCCTGACTTTC
>TRBV9|.|.|TRBJ1-1
CASSVIGGDAFF
TGTGCCAGCAGCGTAATAGGGGGGGACGCTTTCTTT
>TRBV3-1|few|TRBD2|TRBJ2-5
CASSQTGTSGRVQETQYF
TGTGCCAGCAGCCAAACCGGGACTAGCGGGAGGGTCCAAGAGACCCAGTACTTC
>TRBV28|.|TRBD1|TRBJ1-5
CASRGTGGRRPQHF
TGTGCCAGCAGAGGCACAGGGGGCCGGAGGCCCCAGCATTTT
>TRBV28|many|.|TRBJ2-7
CASSLWRLEQYF
TGTGCCAGCAGTTTATGGAGGTTAGAGCAGTACTTC